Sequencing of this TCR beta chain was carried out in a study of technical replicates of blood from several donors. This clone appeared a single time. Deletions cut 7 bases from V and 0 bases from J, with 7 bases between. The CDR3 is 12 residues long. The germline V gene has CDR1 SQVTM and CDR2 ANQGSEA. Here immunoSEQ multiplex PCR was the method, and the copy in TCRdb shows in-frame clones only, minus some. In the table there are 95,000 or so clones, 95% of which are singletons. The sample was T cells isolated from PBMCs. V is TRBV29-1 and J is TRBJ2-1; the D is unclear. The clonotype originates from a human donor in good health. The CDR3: CSDYSSYNEQFF. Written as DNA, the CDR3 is TGCAGCGACTATAGCTCCTACAATGAGCAGTTCTTC.